These T cell receptor beta chains were read from a single sample in a study of blood T cell repertoires in COVID-19. Produced via immunoSEQ multiplex PCR; TCRdb's table is partial and in-frame only. The sample includes under 100,000 clones, roughly 89% seen only once; the top ten take about 3.2%. Sequenced sample: peripheral blood. The receptors stem from a woman aged 70 to 79 with acute or convalescent COVID-19. Both conserved end residues are part of each CDR3. Fields, in order: J gene, V gene, CDR3 protein.

TRBJ1-1,TRBV5-5,CASSYGTPVNTEAFF
TRBJ2-5,TRBV30,CAWSFRQGLQETQYF
TRBJ1-6,TRBV5-4,CASKMTGDRSPLHF
TRBJ1-2,TRBV6-1,CASSEGQAYGYTF
TRBJ1-1,TRBV18,CASSRDRASTNTEAFF
TRBJ1-2,TRBV3-1/TRBV3-2,CASSQEAVPRQDGYTF
TRBJ1-2,TRBV12-3/TRBV12-4,CASSLRGREGYTF
TRBJ1-2,TRBV28,CATANYGYTF
TRBJ2-1,TRBV12-3/TRBV12-4,CASSARYEQFF
TRBJ2-2,TRBV14,CASSVLGAKNTGELFF
TRBJ2-3,TRBV29-1,CSVFRGADTQYF
TRBJ2-7,TRBV6-5,CASSRSGLATYEQYF
TRBJ2-7,TRBV28,CASSFGGEQYF
TRBJ1-2,TRBV3-1/TRBV3-2,CASSESSGQAVYGYTF
TRBJ1-1,TRBV6-1,CASSEAATGPNTEAFF
TRBJ1-1,TRBV19,CASSIQGAQAEAFF
TRBJ1-5,TRBV18,CASSEGQSNSNQPQHF